These 32 T cell receptor beta chains were sequenced from one sample in a study of blood T cell repertoires in COVID-19. The table came from immunoSEQ multiplex PCR; TCRdb's copy has only in-frame clones and leaves some out. The sample holds more than 140,000 clones, around 90% seen once. The source material was peripheral blood. All receptors derive from a woman aged 60 to 75 with acute or convalescent COVID-19.

The genes are TRBV6-6 and TRBJ1-6; D remains unclear. CDR3 length equals 13 residues. CDR1 is MNHNY and CDR2 is SVGAGI in the germline V gene (reference sequence). Trimming shortened V by 5 bases and J by 7 bases, and 9 bases separated the two germline ends. CDR3 nucleotide sequence: TGTGCCAGCAGTCGATTGTCGAATTCACCCCTCCACTTT. Its protein is CASSRLSNSPLHF.

This chain joins TRBV19 and TRBJ1-2; a possible D gene is TRBD1 (5 bases). Trimming removed 7 bases at V and 4 bases at J, with 13 bases between. There are 13 residues in the CDR3. The V gene's germline CDR1 is LNHDA and CDR2 SQIVND (reference sequence). CDR3 residues: CASNPAQGYGYTF. The CDR3 DNA reads as TGTGCCAGTAACCCCGCGCAGGGCTATGGCTACACCTTC.

The V and J genes are TRBV21-1 and TRBJ2-3; the table's D call, TRBD1, was not checked against the DNA. TRBV21-1 is reported as a pseudogene. The CDR3 runs 17 residues. The CDR3 sequence is CASTHGQGNLLTDTQYF. Written as DNA, the CDR3 is TGTGCCAGCACCCATGGTCAGGGCAACCTACTCACAGATACGCAGTATTTT.

The chain links TRBV2 to TRBJ2-3, with 16 bases lining up with TRBD2. This CDR3 contains 15 residues. The junction had 10 bases not matched to a gene; V was cut back by 5 bases and J by 14 bases. CDR1 is SNHLY, CDR2 FYNNEI, per germline. The chain's CDR3 is CASSPGLAGGLSRYF. CDR3 nucleotides: TGTGCCAGCAGTCCGGGACTAGCGGGGGGGCTATCGAGGTATTTT.

The chain uses TRBV4-3 and TRBJ1-5; maybe TRBD1 (5 bases). V was cut by 5 bases and J by 6 bases, with 11 bases left in between. The CDR3 extends over 13 amino acids. In germline, CDR1 is LGHNA, CDR2 YSLEER. The CDR3 DNA reads as TGCGCCAGCAGCTCGGGGGTGGGTCAGCCCCAGCATTTT. Translation: CASSSGVGQPQHF.

The rearrangement uses TRBV5-5 and TRBJ1-2; possible D gene TRBD1, 6 bases. CDR3 length: 14 residues. V shed 3 bases and J shed 0 bases, with 9 bases lying between them. Germline CDR1 reads SGHKS; CDR2 reads YYEKEE (reference sequence). The CDR3 DNA sequence: TGTGCCAGCAGCTCGGACAGCACTAACTATGGCTACACCTTC. It is translated as CASSSDSTNYGYTF.

This chain uses TRBV7-9 with TRBJ1-6; TRBD1 agrees at 10 bases. The V gene's germline CDR1 is SEHNR and CDR2 FQNEAQ (reference sequence). Unmatched junction bases numbered 4, after V lost 5 bases and J lost 6 bases. The CDR3 spans 15 residues. In DNA form, the CDR3 reads TGTGCCAGCAGCCGGGGACAGGGGCTTAATTCACCCCTCCACTTT. It yields the protein CASSRGQGLNSPLHF.

The V and J genes are TRBV10-1 and TRBJ2-7; a weak D match, TRBD2 (7 bases). Germline V CDR1 and CDR2: WNHNN, SYGVQD (reference sequence). The CDR3 covers 15 residues. The V and J ends lost 8 bases and 4 bases respectively, with 21 bases between them. CDR3 loop: CASRQTTGGGYEQYF. CDR3 nucleotide sequence: TGCGCCAGCCGCCAGACTACGGGGGGCGGGTACGAGCAGTACTTC.

The chain has TRBV30 and TRBJ2-6; tentatively, D is TRBD1 (6 bases). This CDR3 region has 15 residues. Trimming took 6 bases from V and 4 from J, leaving 16 bases between them. Germline-derived CDR1 and CDR2 are GTSNPN and SVGIG (reference sequence). For the CDR3, the DNA is TGTGCCTGCGCCCAGGGGCCGTACGGGGCCAACGTCCTGACTTTC. Amino acid sequence: CACAQGPYGANVLTF.

This clone was recorded only once. This chain connects TRBV7-9 to TRBJ2-1; D ambiguous. This CDR3 contains 14 residues. V lost 2 bases to trimming and J lost 7 bases, with 12 bases between them. Germline assignment: CDR1 SEHNR and CDR2 FQNEAQ (reference sequence). CDR3 in DNA: TGTGCCAGCAGCTTACCCTCTCTAGTGAATGAGCAGTTCTTC. This encodes CASSLPSLVNEQFF.

V usage is TRBV28 and J usage is TRBJ2-1; the D is unclear. Germline CDR1 MDHEN, CDR2 SYDVKM. Trimming shortened V by 4 bases and J by 4 bases, and 5 bases separated the two germline ends. The CDR3 has 12 amino acids. CDR3 sequence reads: CASSSIYNEQFF. The CDR3 coding sequence is TGTGCCAGCAGTTCTATTTACAATGAGCAGTTCTTC. The entire variable domain, with the rest obtained from reference TRBV28 and TRBJ2-1, is as follows: DVKVTQSSRYLVKRTGEKVFLECVQDMDHENMFWYRQDPGLGLRLIYFSYDVKMKEKGDIPEGYSVSREKKERFSLILESASTNQTSMYLCASSSIYNEQFFGPGTRLTVL.

V usage is TRBV6-2 or TRBV6-3 and J usage is TRBJ2-2; D is uncertain. Germline V lookup: CDR1 MNHEY, CDR2 SVGEGT. V lost 1 base to trimming and J lost 7 bases, with 4 bases between them. This CDR3 comprises 12 residues. DNA of the CDR3: TGTGCCAGCAGTTACTTCAGCGGGGAGCTGTTTTTT. This encodes CASSYFSGELFF.

This chain's CDR3 is CASSPSEGDYGYTF. The CDR3 DNA reads TGTGCCAGCTCACCATCAGAGGGGGACTATGGCTACACCTTC. V usage is TRBV18 and J usage is TRBJ1-2, with TRBD1 as a possible D gene (6 bases). Germline V gene sequence: CDR1 KGHSH, CDR2 LQKENI. V was shortened by 2 bases and J by 3 bases, with 10 bases between the two germline ends. The CDR3 spans 14 residues. Combining the CDR3 with reference TRBV18 and TRBJ1-2 gives the whole variable domain NAGVMQNPRHLVRRRGQEARLRCSPMKGHSHVYWYRQLPEEGLKFMVYLQKENIIDESGMPKERFSAEFPKEGPSILRIQQVVRGDSAAYFCASSPSEGDYGYTFGSGTRLTVV.

The V gene is TRBV7-3, the J gene TRBJ2-2; the D is unclear. The V end lost 5 bases, the J end lost 2 bases, and 9 bases lay between the germline ends. The CDR3 runs 14 residues. Germline-derived CDR1 and CDR2 are SGHTA and FQGTGA. CDR3 amino acids: CASSGQPNTGELFF. DNA of the CDR3: TGTGCCAGCAGCGGGCAGCCAAACACCGGGGAGCTGTTTTTT.

The chain combines TRBV7-2 with TRBJ1-1; unclear D gene. From germline, CDR1 is SGHTA and CDR2 FQGNSA. This CDR3 is built from 15 residues. Between the trimmed V and J ends, which lost 2 bases and 1 base, there was a span of 11 bases. CDR3 amino acids: CASSLLYSKNTEAFF. The CDR3 DNA sequence: TGTGCCAGCAGCTTATTGTACAGCAAGAACACTGAAGCTTTCTTT. The whole variable domain, filled in from reference TRBV7-2 and TRBJ1-1, reads GAGVSQSPSNKVTEKGKDVELRCDPISGHTALYWYRQSLGQGLEFLIYFQGNSAPDKSGLPSDRFSAERTGGSVSTLTIQRTQQEDSAVYLCASSLLYSKNTEAFFGQGTRLTVV.

The rearrangement uses TRBV6-5 and TRBJ2-1, with TRBD2 identical over 10 bases. With 0 bases clipped from V and 8 bases from J, the junction kept 7 bases outside the gene matches. The CDR3 consists of 16 residues. CDR1 and CDR2 from the germline V gene are MNHEY and SVGAGI. This CDR3 reads CASSYSGSGGAYEQFF. The CDR3 nucleotides read TGTGCCAGCAGTTACTCTGGCAGCGGGGGGGCCTATGAGCAGTTCTTC.

In regard to this clone: At the DNA level, this CDR3 is encoded by other sequences in the same sample as well. The rearrangement joins TRBV20-1 to TRBJ2-5; D is undetermined. Trimming took off 5 bases at V and 0 bases at J, with 4 bases between the two ends. The germline V gene has CDR1 DFQATT and CDR2 SNEGSKA (reference sequence). The CDR3 covers 11 residues. The CDR3 DNA sequence: TGCAGTGCTCAGTACCAAGAGACCCAGTACTTC. It is translated as CSAQYQETQYF.

Worth noting for this clone: In the same sample, other DNA sequences code for this CDR3. This rearrangement joins TRBV4-3 to TRBJ1-4; D is undetermined. Germline V gene data show CDR1 as LGHNA and CDR2 as YSLEER. The CDR3 totals 16 residues. The V and J ends lost 1 base and 0 bases respectively, with 9 bases between them. CDR3 nucleotides: TGCGCCAGCAGCCAAGGTGCTATTGCAACTAATGAAAAACTGTTTTTT. Translated: CASSQGAIATNEKLFF.

V and J are TRBV30 and TRBJ1-2, with a possible D match to TRBD1 (6 bases). CDR3 length equals 11 residues. V shed 5 bases and J shed 4 bases, with 8 bases lying between them. Germline V gene lookup returns CDR1 GTSNPN and CDR2 SVGIG (reference sequence). This CDR3 is CAWGGPYGYTF. The CDR3 DNA reads TGTGCCTGGGGGGGCCCCTATGGCTACACCTTC.

The chain has TRBV6-6 and TRBJ1-1; possible D gene TRBD1, 6 bases. CDR3 length: 13 residues. The V gene lost 5 bases and the J gene lost 4 bases, with 11 bases spanning the gap. Germline CDR1 MNHNY, CDR2 SVGAGI (reference sequence). CDR3 coding DNA: TGTGCCAGCAGTCCCGGGACATTCACTGAAGCTTTCTTT. It codes for CASSPGTFTEAFF.

The chain combines TRBV6-1 with TRBJ2-7; D is unresolved. The CDR3 covers 14 residues. Germline CDR1 is MNHNS and CDR2 is SASEGT. V was shortened by 1 base and J by 4 bases, with 11 bases between the two germline ends. The CDR3 sequence is CASSEGGGEYEQYF. The CDR3 DNA is TGTGCCAGCAGTGAAGGAGGTGGCGAGTACGAGCAGTACTTC.

The J gene is TRBJ1-2, the V gene TRBV5-5, with a weak D call TRBD1 (6 bases). V lost 4 bases and J lost 8, with 15 bases in between. The germline CDR1 and CDR2 sequences are SGHKS and YYEKEE (reference sequence). The length of the CDR3 is 13 residues. In DNA, the CDR3 is TGTGCCAGCAGCCCACAGGGAGTTGGCGGCTACACCTTC. Residues: CASSPQGVGGYTF.

The chain carries TRBV28 and TRBJ1-5; 9 bases map to TRBD1. V shed 6 bases, J shed 5 bases, and the junction held 8 bases outside the gene matches. Germline assignment: CDR1 MDHEN and CDR2 SYDVKM. The CDR3 runs 15 residues. The DNA for the CDR3 is TGTGCCAGCAGCCCGGACAGGGGAGGGGATCAGCCCCAGCATTTT. It translates to CASSPDRGGDQPQHF.

The rearrangement joins TRBV4-2 to TRBJ1-2; weak D call: TRBD1 (6 bases). Germline V gene sequence: CDR1 LGHNA, CDR2 YNFKEQ. This CDR3 contains 16 residues. The germline V and J ends were trimmed by 0 bases and 3 bases, with 14 bases remaining between them. The CDR3 nucleotides are TGTGCCAGCAGCCAAGATGGGGACATTTCCCACTATGGCTACACCTTC. Encoded protein: CASSQDGDISHYGYTF.

The CDR3 sequence is CASHGEADQPQHF. CDR3 coding DNA: TGTGCCAGCCATGGAGAAGCTGATCAGCCCCAGCATTTT. This chain links TRBV6-4 with TRBJ1-5; D not certain. Germline assignment: CDR1 MRHNA and CDR2 SNTAGT. Trimming removed 8 bases from V and 5 bases from J, with 13 bases in between. The CDR3 is 13 residues long.

This clone showed up just a few times. The rearrangement joins TRBV12-3 or TRBV12-4 to TRBJ2-7; 9 nucleotides align to TRBD1. The CDR3 contains 12 residues. With 6 bases clipped from V and 7 bases from J, the junction kept 4 bases outside the gene matches. The DNA of the CDR3 is TGTGCCAGCAGAAGGACAGGGGTGGAGCAGTACTTC. It is translated as CASRRTGVEQYF.

Written as DNA, the CDR3 is TGTGCCAGCAGTCCCGGGACAGGGGGCCCTGGGGCCAACGTCCTGACTTTC. Its protein is CASSPGTGGPGANVLTF. J is TRBJ2-6 and V is TRBV6-4; 12 bases are shared with TRBD1. Germline CDR1 reads MRHNA; CDR2 reads SNTAGT. CDR3 length: 17 residues. Trimming at V came to 5 bases and at J to 2 bases, leaving 4 bases not matched to a gene.

The CDR3 bases are TGTGCCAGCAGTTACTCGGAGGTAGAAGCTTTCTTT. Residues: CASSYSEVEAFF. V gene TRBV6-2 or TRBV6-3 combines with J gene TRBJ1-1; D unresolved. Germline values: CDR1 MNHEY, CDR2 SVGEGT. V was pared by 0 bases and J by 8 bases, with 7 bases between. CDR3 length equals 12 residues.

The V and J genes are TRBV7-2 and TRBJ2-7; TRBD2 matches 14 bases. Germline lookup yields CDR1 SGHTA and CDR2 FQGNSA. CDR3 size: 17 residues. The trim removed 5 bases at V and 3 bases at J, leaving 9 bases unmatched. The CDR3 here is CASSGGLAGVPFYEQYF. CDR3 nucleotide sequence: TGTGCCAGCAGCGGGGGACTAGCGGGGGTCCCTTTCTACGAGCAGTACTTC.

The chain employs TRBV10-3 and TRBJ2-3, with D possibly matching TRBD2 (7 bases). Germline CDR1 is ENHRY and CDR2 is SYGVKD. CDR3 length: 18 residues. The germline V and J ends were trimmed by 0 bases and 8 bases, with 24 bases remaining between them. The CDR3 here is CAISESTPQGGGRGTQYF. DNA of the CDR3: TGTGCCATCAGTGAGTCGACCCCTCAAGGGGGGGGACGGGGTACGCAGTATTTT.

The J gene is TRBJ1-2, the V gene TRBV2, with TRBD1 matching over 10 bases. V was pared by 11 bases and J by 4 bases, with 13 bases of the junction left unmatched. This CDR3 is built from 15 residues. Germline-derived CDR1 and CDR2 are SNHLY and FYNNEI. CDR3 amino acids: CASRRAGQGPYGYTF. In DNA, the CDR3 is TGTGCCTCACGAAGGGCGGGACAGGGGCCCTATGGCTACACCTTC. Supplemented by reference TRBV2 and TRBJ1-2, the full variable domain reads EPEVTQTPSHQVTQMGQEVILRCVPISNHLYFYWYRQILGQKVEFLVSFYNNEISEKSEIFDDQFSVERPDGSNFTLKIRSTKLEDSAMYFCASRRAGQGPYGYTFGSGTRLTVV.

CDR3 bases: TGCGCCAGCAGCCAAGATGAGGGAGAAGACAGGTCTTATAGCAATCAGCCCCAGCATTTT. As protein: CASSQDEGEDRSYSNQPQHF. This chain links TRBV4-3 with TRBJ1-5; a possible D gene is TRBD1 (6 bases). The length of the CDR3 is 20 residues. CDR1 is LGHNA and CDR2 is YSLEER in the germline V gene. V lost 0 bases to trimming and J lost 0 bases, with 21 bases between them.